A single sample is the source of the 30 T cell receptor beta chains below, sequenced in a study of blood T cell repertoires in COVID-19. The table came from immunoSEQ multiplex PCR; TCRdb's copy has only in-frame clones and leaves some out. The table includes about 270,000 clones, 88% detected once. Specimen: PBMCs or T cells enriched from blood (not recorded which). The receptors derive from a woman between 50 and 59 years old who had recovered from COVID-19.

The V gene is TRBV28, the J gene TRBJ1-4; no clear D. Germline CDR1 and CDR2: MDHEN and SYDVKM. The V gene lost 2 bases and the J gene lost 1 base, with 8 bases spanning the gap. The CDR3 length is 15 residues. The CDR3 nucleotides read TGTGCCAGCAGTTTACGGCGGGTAACTAATGAAAAACTGTTTTTT. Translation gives CASSLRRVTNEKLFF.

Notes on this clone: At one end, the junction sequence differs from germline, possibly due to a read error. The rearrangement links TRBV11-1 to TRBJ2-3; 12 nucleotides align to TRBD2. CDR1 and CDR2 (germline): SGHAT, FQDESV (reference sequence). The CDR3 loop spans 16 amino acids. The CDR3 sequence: CASSLAGGPNGDTQYF. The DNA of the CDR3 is TGTGCCAGCAGCCTAGCGGGAGGGCCAAACGGGGATACGCAGTATTTT.

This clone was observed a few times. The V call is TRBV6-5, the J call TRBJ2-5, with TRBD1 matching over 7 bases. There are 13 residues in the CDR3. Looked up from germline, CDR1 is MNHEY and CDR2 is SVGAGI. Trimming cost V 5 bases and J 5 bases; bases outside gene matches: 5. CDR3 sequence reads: CASSTGVWETQYF. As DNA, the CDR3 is TGTGCCAGCAGTACAGGGGTGTGGGAGACCCAGTACTTC.

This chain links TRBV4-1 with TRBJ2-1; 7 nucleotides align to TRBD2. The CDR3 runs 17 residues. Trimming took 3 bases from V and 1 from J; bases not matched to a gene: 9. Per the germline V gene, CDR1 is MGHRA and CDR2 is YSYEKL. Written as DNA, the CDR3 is TGCGCCAGCAGCCATAAGGCGCGGGAGCGATCCTACAATGAGCAGTTCTTC. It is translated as CASSHKARERSYNEQFF.

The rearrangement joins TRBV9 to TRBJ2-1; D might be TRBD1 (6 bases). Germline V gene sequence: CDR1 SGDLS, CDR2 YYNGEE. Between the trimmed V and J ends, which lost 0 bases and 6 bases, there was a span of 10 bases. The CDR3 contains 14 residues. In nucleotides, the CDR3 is TGTGCCAGCAGCGTAGTGACAGGTGGCAATGAGCAGTTCTTC. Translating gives CASSVVTGGNEQFF.

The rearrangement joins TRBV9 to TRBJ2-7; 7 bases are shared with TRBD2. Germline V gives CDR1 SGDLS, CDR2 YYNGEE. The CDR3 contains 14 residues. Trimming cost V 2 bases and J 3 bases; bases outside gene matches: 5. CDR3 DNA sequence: TGTGCCAGCAGCGTGGGCCTAGCGGACTACGAGCAGTACTTC. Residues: CASSVGLADYEQYF.

The CDR3 nucleotides read TGTGCCAGCAGCTTACTCGCGGGAGCGGCAGATACGCAGTATTTT. Encoded protein: CASSLLAGAADTQYF. The V and J genes are TRBV7-3 and TRBJ2-3, with 7 nucleotides matching TRBD2. This CDR3 has 15 residues. J gave up 4 bases and V 2 bases, and 6 bases lay outside the gene matches. Germline CDR1 reads SGHTA; CDR2 reads FQGTGA.

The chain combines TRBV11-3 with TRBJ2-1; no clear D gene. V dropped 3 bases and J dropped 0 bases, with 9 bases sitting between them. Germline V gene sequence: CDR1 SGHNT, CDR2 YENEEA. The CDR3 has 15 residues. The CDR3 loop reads CASSFRKSSYNEQFF. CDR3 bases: TGTGCCAGCAGCTTCAGAAAAAGCTCCTACAATGAGCAGTTCTTC.

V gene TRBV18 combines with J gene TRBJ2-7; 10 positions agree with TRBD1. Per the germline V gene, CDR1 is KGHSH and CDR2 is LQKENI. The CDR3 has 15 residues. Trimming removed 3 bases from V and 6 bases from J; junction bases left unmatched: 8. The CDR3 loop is CASSPPETGGSEQYF. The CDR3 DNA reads TGTGCCAGCTCACCGCCGGAGACAGGGGGCAGCGAGCAGTACTTC.

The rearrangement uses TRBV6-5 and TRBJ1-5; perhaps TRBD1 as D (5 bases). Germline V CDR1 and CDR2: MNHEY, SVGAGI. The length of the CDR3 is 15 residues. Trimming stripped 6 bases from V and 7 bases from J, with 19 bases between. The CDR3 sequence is CASSPRGRNSQPQHF. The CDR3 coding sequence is TGTGCCAGCAGCCCCCGGGGGAGGAACTCCCAGCCCCAGCATTTT.

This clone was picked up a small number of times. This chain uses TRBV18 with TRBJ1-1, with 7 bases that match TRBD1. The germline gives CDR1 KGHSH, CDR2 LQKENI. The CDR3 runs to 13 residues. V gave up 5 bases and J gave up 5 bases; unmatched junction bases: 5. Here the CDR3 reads CASSETGRTEAFF. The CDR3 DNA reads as TGTGCCAGCTCAGAGACAGGGAGGACTGAAGCTTTCTTT.

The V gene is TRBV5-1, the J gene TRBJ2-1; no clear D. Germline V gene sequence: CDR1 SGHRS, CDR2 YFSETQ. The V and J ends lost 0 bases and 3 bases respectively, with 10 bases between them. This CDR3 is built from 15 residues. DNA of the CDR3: TGCGCCAGCAGCTTGGCCCCAACTGGCTACAATGAGCAGTTCTTC. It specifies CASSLAPTGYNEQFF.

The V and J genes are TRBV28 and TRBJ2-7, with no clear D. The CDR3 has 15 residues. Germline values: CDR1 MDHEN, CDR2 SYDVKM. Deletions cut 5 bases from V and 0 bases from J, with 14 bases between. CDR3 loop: CASSAPKKSSYEQYF. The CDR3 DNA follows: TGTGCCAGCAGTGCGCCGAAAAAGAGCTCCTACGAGCAGTACTTC. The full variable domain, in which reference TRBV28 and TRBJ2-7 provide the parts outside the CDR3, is DVKVTQSSRYLVKRTGEKVFLECVQDMDHENMFWYRQDPGLGLRLIYFSYDVKMKEKGDIPEGYSVSREKKERFSLILESASTNQTSMYLCASSAPKKSSYEQYFGPGTRLTVT.

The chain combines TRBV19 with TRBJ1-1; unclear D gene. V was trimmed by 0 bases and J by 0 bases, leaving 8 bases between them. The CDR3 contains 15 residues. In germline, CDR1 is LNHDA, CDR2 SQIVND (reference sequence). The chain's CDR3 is CASSIDSVMNTEAFF. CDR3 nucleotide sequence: TGTGCCAGTAGTATAGACTCGGTCATGAACACTGAAGCTTTCTTT. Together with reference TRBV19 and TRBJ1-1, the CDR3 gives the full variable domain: DGGITQSPKYLFRKEGQNVTLSCEQNLNHDAMYWYRQDPGQGLRLIYYSQIVNDFQKGDIAEGYSVSREKKESFPLTVTSAQKNPTAFYLCASSIDSVMNTEAFFGQGTRLTVV.

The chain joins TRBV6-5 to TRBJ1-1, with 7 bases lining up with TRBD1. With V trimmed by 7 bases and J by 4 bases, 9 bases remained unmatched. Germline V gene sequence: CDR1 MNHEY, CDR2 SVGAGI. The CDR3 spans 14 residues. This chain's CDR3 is CASTRSSGGTEAFF. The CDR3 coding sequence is TGTGCCAGCACCCGTAGCTCAGGGGGCACTGAAGCTTTCTTT.

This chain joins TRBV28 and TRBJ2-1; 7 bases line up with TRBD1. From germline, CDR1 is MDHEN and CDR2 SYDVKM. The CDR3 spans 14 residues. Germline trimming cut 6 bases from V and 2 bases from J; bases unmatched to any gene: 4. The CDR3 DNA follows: TGTGCCAGCAGCCGGACAGGCACCTACAATGAGCAGTTCTTC. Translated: CASSRTGTYNEQFF.

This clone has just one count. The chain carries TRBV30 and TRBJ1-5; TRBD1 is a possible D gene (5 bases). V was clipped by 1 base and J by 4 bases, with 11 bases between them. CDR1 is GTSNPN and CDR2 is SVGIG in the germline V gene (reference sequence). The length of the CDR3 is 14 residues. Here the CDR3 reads CAWSEGRENQPQHF. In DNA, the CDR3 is TGTGCCTGGAGTGAGGGACGGGAGAATCAGCCCCAGCATTTT.

The CDR3 DNA reads as TGTGCCAGCACCAACTGGAATCTAGGCAGCAATCAGCCCCAGCATTTT. Protein sequence: CASTNWNLGSNQPQHF. The chain has TRBV5-8 and TRBJ1-5; D is unresolved. The CDR3 has 16 residues. Germline V lookup: CDR1 SGHTS, CDR2 YDEGEE. V was clipped by 6 bases and J by 1 base, with 17 bases between them.

In nucleotides, the CDR3 is TGTGCCAGCAGCCCACTACAGGGGAATTCACCCCTCCACTTT. Amino acids: CASSPLQGNSPLHF. The chain recombines TRBV11-2 with TRBJ1-6; TRBD1 matches 7 bases. V lost 5 bases to trimming and J lost 7 bases; unmatched junction nucleotides: 5. Germline values: CDR1 SGHAT, CDR2 FQNNGV. CDR3 length equals 14 residues.

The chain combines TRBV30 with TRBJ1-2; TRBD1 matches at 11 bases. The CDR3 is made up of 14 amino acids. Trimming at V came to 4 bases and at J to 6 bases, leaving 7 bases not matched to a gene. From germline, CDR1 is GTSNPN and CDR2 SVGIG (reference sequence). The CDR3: CAWNGDRGTNGYTF. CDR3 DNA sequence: TGTGCCTGGAATGGGGACAGGGGGACAAATGGCTACACCTTC.

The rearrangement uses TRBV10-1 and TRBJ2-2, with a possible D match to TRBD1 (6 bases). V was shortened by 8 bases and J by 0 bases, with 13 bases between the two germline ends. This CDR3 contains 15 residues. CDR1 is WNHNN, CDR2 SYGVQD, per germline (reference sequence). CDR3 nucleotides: TGCGCCAGCCGTGCGGACAGCACGAACACCGGGGAGCTGTTTTTT. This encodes CASRADSTNTGELFF.

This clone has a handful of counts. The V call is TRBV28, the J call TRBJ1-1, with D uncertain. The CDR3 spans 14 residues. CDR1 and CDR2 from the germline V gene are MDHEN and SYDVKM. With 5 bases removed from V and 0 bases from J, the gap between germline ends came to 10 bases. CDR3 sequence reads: CASSPRRMNTEAFF. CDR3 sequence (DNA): TGTGCCAGCAGTCCCAGGCGTATGAACACTGAAGCTTTCTTT. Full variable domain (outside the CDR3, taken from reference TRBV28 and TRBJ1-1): DVKVTQSSRYLVKRTGEKVFLECVQDMDHENMFWYRQDPGLGLRLIYFSYDVKMKEKGDIPEGYSVSREKKERFSLILESASTNQTSMYLCASSPRRMNTEAFFGQGTRLTVV.

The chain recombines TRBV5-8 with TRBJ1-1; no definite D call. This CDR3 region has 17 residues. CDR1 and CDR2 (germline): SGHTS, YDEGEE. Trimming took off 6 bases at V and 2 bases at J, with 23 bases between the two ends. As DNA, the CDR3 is TGTGCCAGCACCCTAACCCCGACATCGACGATCAACACTGAAGCTTTCTTT. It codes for CASTLTPTSTINTEAFF.

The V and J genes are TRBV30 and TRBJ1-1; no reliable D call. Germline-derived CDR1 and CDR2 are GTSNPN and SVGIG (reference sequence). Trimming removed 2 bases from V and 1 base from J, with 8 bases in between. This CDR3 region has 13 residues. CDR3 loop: CAWSNSPNTEAFF. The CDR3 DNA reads TGTGCCTGGAGTAACAGCCCGAACACTGAAGCTTTCTTT.

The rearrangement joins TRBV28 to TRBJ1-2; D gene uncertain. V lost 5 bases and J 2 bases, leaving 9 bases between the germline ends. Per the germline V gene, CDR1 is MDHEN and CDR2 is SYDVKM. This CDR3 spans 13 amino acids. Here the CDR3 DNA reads TGTGCCAGCAGTCGCGAGAAAAACTATGGCTACACCTTC. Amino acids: CASSREKNYGYTF.

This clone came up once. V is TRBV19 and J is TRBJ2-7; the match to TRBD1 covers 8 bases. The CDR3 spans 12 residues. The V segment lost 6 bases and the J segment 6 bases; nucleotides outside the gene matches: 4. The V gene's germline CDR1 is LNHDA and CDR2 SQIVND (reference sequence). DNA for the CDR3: TGTGCCAGTAGGGACAGGGACCGCGAGCAGTACTTC. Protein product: CASRDRDREQYF. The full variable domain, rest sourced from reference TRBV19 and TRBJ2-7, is DGGITQSPKYLFRKEGQNVTLSCEQNLNHDAMYWYRQDPGQGLRLIYYSQIVNDFQKGDIAEGYSVSREKKESFPLTVTSAQKNPTAFYLCASRDRDREQYFGPGTRLTVT.

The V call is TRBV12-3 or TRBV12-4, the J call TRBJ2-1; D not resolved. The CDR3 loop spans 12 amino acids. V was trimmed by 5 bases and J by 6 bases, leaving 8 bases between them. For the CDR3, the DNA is TGTGCCAGCAGTCTCGCAGGCAATGAGCAGTTCTTC. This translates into CASSLAGNEQFF.

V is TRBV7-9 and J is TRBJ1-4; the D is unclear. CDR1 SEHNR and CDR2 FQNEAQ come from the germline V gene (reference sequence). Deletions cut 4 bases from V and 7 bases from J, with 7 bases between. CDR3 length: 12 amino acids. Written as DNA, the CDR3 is TGTGCCAGCAGCTCGGCGGGTGAAAAACTGTTTTTT. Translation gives CASSSAGEKLFF.

The CDR3 bases are TGTGCCAGCAGTCACACCGGGACAGATAATTCACCCCTCCACTTT. Its translation is CASSHTGTDNSPLHF. The V call is TRBV27, the J call TRBJ1-6; 7 nucleotides agree with TRBD1. This CDR3 is 15 amino acids long. Per the germline V gene, CDR1 is MNHEY and CDR2 is SMNVEV (reference sequence). The ends lost 5 bases at V and 5 bases at J; junction bases unmatched: 6.

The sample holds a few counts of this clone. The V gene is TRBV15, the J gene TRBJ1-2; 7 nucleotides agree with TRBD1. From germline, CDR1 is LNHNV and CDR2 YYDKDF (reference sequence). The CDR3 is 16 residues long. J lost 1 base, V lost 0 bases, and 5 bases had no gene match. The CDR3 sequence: CATSREFYRGNYGYTF. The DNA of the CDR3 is TGTGCCACCAGCAGAGAATTTTACAGGGGTAACTATGGCTACACCTTC.